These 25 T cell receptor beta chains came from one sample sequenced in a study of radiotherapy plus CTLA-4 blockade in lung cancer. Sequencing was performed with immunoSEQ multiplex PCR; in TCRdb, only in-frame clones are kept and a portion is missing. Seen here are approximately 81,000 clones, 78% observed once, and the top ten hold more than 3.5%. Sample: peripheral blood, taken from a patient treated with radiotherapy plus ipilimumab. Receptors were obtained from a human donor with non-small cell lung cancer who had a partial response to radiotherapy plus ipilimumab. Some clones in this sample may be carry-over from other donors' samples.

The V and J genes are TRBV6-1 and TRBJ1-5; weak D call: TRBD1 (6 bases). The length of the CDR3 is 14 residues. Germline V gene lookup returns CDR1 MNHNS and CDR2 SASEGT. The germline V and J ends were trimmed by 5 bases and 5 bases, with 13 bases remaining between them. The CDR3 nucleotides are TGTGCCAGCAGTAACGGACAGCTATATCAGCCCCAGCATTTT. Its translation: CASSNGQLYQPQHF.

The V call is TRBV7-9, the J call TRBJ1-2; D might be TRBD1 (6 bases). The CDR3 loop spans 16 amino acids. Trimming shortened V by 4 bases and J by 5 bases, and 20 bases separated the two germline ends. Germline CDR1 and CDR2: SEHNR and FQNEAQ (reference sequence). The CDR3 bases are TGTGCCAGCAGCTCCCACGGGGCACAGGGTCCTTATGGCTACACCTTC. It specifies CASSSHGAQGPYGYTF.

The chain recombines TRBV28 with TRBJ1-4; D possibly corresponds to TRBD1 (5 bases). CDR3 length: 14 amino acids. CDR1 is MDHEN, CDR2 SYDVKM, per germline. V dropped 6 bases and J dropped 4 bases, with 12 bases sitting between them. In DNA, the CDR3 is TGTGCCAGCAGGCTATATGACAGTAATGAAAAACTGTTTTTT. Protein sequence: CASRLYDSNEKLFF. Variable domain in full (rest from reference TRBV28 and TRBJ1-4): DVKVTQSSRYLVKRTGEKVFLECVQDMDHENMFWYRQDPGLGLRLIYFSYDVKMKEKGDIPEGYSVSREKKERFSLILESASTNQTSMYLCASRLYDSNEKLFFGSGTQLSVL.

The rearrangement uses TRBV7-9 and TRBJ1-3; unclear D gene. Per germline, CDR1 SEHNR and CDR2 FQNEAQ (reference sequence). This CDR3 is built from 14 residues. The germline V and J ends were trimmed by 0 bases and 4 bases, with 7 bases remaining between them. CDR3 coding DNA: TGTGCCAGCAGCTTAGCACGTGCGGGAAACACCATATATTTT. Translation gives CASSLARAGNTIYF.

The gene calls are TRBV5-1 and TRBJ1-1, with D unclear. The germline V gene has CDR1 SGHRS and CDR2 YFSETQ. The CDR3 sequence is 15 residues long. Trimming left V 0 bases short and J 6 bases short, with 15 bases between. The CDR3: CASSLAQNKVSEAFF. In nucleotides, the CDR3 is TGCGCCAGCAGCTTGGCCCAGAATAAAGTCTCTGAAGCTTTCTTT.

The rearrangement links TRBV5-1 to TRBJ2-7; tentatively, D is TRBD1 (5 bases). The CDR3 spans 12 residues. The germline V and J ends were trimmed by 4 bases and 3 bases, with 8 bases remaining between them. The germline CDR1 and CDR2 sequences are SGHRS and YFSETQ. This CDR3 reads CASSPDSYEQYF. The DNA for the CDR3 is TGCGCCAGCAGCCCAGACAGCTACGAGCAGTACTTC.

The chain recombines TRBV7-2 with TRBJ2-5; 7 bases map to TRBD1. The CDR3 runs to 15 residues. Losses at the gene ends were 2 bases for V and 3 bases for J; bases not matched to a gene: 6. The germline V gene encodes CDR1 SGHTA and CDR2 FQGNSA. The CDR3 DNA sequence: TGTGCCAGCAGCTTACAGACGGGACAGAAAGAGACCCAGTACTTC. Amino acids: CASSLQTGQKETQYF.

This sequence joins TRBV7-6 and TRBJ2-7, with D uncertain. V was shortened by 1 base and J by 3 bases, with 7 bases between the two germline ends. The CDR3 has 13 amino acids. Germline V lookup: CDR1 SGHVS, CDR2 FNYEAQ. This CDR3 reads CASSLGGIYEQYF. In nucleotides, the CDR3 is TGTGCCAGCAGCTTAGGTGGCATCTACGAGCAGTACTTC.

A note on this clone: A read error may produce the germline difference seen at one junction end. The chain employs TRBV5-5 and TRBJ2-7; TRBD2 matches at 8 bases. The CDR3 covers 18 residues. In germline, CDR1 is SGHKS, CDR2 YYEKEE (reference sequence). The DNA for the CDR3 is TGCGCCAGCAGCCAATCTCGGACTCAGCGGGGGTCTCCCTACGAGCAGTACTTC. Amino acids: CASSQSRTQRGSPYEQYF.

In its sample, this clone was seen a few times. CDR3 loop: CASSTTHTSKYEQYF. DNA for the CDR3: TGTGCCAGCAGCACCACCCACACCTCCAAATACGAGCAGTACTTC. The chain recombines TRBV21-1 with TRBJ2-7; the table gives TRBD1 as D, unverified against the DNA. TRBV21-1 is assigned pseudogene status. CDR3 length: 15 amino acids.

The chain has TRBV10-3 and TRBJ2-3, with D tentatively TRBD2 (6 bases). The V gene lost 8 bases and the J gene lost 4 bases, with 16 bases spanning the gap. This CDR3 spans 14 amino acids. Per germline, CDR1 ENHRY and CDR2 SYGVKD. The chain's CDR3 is CAIGGSAGSDTQYF. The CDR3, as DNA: TGTGCCATCGGAGGGTCGGCGGGATCAGATACGCAGTATTTT.

Here the CDR3 reads CASSPGQTYNEQFF. The CDR3 nucleotides read TGCGCCAGCAGCCCGGGACAGACATACAATGAGCAGTTCTTC. This chain joins TRBV5-1 and TRBJ2-1, with 7 bases lining up with TRBD1. Unmatched junction bases numbered 5, after V lost 4 bases and J lost 4 bases. The length of the CDR3 is 14 residues. Germline loops: CDR1 SGHRS, CDR2 YFSETQ.

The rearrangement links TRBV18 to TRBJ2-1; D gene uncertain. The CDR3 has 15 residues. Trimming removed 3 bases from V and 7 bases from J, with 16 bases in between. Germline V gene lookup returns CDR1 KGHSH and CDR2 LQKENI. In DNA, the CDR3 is TGTGCCAGCTCACCGTTATCGGGTGCGGATAATGAGCAGTTCTTC. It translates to CASSPLSGADNEQFF.

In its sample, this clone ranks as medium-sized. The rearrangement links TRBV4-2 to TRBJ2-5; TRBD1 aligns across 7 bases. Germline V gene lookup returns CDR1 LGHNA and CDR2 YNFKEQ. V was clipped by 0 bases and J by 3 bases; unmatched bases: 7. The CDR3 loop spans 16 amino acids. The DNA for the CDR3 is TGTGCCAGCAGCCAAGATTGGAACAGGGGAAAAGAGACCCAGTACTTC. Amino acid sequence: CASSQDWNRGKETQYF.

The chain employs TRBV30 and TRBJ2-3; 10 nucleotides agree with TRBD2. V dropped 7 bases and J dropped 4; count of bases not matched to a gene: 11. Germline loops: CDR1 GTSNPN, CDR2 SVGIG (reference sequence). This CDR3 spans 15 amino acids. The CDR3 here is CAFMGLAGVADTQYF. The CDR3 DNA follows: TGTGCCTTTATGGGTCTAGCGGGAGTCGCAGATACGCAGTATTTT.

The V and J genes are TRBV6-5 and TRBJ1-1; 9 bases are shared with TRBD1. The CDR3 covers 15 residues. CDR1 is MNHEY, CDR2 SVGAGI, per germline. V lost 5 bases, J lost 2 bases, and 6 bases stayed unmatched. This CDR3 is CASSRRQGVNTEAFF. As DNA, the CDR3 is TGTGCCAGCAGTCGTAGACAGGGGGTAAACACTGAAGCTTTCTTT.

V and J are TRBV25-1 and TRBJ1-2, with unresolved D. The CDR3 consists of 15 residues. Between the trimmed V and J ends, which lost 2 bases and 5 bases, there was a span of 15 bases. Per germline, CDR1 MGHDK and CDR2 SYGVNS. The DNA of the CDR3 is TGTGCCAGCAGTGAAGGTGTTGCGGCGGGGTATGGCTACACCTTC. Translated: CASSEGVAAGYGYTF.

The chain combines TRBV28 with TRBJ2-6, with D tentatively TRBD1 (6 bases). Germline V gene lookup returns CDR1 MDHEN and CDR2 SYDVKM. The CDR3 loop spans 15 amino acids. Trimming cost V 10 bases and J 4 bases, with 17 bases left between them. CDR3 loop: CATYRAPFGANVLTF. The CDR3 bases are TGTGCCACCTACAGGGCCCCCTTCGGGGCCAACGTCCTGACTTTC. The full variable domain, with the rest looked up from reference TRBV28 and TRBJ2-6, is DVKVTQSSRYLVKRTGEKVFLECVQDMDHENMFWYRQDPGLGLRLIYFSYDVKMKEKGDIPEGYSVSREKKERFSLILESASTNQTSMYLCATYRAPFGANVLTFGAGSRLTVL.

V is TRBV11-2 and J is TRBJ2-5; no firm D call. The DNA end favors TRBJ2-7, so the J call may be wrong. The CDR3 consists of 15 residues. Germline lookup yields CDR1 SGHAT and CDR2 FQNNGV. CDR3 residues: CASSLERAANYEQYF. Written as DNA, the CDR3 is TGTGCCAGCAGCTTAGAGCGAGCAGCCAACTACGAGCAGTACTTC.

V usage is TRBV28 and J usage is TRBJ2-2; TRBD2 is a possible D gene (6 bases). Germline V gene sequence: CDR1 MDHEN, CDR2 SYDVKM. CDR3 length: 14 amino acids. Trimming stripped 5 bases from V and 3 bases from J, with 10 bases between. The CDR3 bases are TGTGCCAGCAGTGAGGGAGGATACACCGGGGAGCTGTTTTTT. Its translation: CASSEGGYTGELFF.

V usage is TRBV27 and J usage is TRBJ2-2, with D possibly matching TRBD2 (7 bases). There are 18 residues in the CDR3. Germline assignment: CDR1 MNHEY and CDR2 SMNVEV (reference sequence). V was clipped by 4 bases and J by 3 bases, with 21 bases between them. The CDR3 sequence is CASSSPQGGGVYTGELFF. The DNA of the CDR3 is TGTGCCAGCAGTTCTCCTCAGGGAGGGGGAGTGTACACCGGGGAGCTGTTTTTT.

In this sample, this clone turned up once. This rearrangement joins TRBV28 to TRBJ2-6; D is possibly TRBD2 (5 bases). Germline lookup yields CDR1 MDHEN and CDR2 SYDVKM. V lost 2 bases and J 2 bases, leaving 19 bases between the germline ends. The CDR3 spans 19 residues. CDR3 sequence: CASSLPALTGITGANVLTF. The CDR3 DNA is TGTGCCAGCAGTTTACCCGCTTTAACGGGGATAACTGGGGCCAACGTCCTGACTTTC.

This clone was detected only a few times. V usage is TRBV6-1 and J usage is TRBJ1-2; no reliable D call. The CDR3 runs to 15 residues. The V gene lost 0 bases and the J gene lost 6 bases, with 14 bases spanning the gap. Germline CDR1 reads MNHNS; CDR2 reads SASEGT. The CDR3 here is CASSEAQDVPDGYTF. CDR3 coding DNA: TGTGCCAGCAGTGAAGCGCAGGATGTGCCAGATGGCTACACCTTC.

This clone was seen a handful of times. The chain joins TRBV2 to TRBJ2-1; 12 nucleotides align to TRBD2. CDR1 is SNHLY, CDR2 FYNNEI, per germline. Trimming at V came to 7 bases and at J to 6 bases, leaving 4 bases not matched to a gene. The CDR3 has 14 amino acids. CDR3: CASTTTSGSNEQFF. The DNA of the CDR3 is TGTGCCAGCACTACGACTAGCGGGAGCAATGAGCAGTTCTTC. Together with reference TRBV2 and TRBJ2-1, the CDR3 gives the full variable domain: EPEVTQTPSHQVTQMGQEVILRCVPISNHLYFYWYRQILGQKVEFLVSFYNNEISEKSEIFDDQFSVERPDGSNFTLKIRSTKLEDSAMYFCASTTTSGSNEQFFGPGTRLTVL.

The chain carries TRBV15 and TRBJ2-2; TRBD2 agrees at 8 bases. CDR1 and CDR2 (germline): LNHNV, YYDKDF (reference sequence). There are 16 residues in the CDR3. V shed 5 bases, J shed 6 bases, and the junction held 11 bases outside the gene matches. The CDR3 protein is CATSRLAGSGPGELFF. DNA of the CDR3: TGTGCCACCAGCCGTTTAGCGGGATCGGGGCCCGGGGAGCTGTTTTTT.